The subject of this entry is one TCR beta chain. CD4+ cell separation produced CD45RA+ naive and CD45RA-negative memory subsets. Assay used: immunoSEQ multiplex PCR; TCRdb lists only in-frame clones, some missing. The table includes approximately 2.4 million clones, almost 96% detected once. The entry originates in a study of shared clonotypes between healthy human individuals. About the study: Three CD4 naive, three CD4 memory, two CD8 naive and one CD8 memory plate were used per donor.

V was clipped by 2 bases and J by 4 bases; unmatched bases: 3. The CDR3 contains 14 residues. Germline CDR1 and CDR2: MNHEY and SVGAGI. The TCR originated in a man aged 18 to 29 in good health. The sample taken for sequencing was naive CD4+ T cells sorted from blood. Subset specified: CD45RA+ positively selected. This chain uses TRBV6-5 with TRBJ2-5, with TRBD1 matching 8 bases. CDR3 sequence: CASSYPGQGETQYF. The CDR3 nucleotides are TGTGCCAGCAGTTACCCCGGACAGGGAGAGACCCAGTACTTC.